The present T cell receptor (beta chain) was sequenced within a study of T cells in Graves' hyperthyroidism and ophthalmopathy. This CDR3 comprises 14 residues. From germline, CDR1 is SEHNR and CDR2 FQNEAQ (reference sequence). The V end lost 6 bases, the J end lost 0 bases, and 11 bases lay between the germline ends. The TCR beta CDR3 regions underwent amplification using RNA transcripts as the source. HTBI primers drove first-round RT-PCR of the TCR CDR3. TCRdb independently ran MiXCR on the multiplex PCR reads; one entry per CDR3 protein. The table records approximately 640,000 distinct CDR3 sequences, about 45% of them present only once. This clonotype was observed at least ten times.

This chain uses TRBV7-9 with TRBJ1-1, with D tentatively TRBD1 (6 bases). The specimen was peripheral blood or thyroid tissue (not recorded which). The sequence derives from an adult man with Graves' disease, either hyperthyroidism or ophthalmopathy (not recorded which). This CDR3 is CASSRTDMNTEAFF. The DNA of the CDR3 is TGTGCCAGCAGTCGGACAGACATGAACACTGAAGCTTTCTTT.